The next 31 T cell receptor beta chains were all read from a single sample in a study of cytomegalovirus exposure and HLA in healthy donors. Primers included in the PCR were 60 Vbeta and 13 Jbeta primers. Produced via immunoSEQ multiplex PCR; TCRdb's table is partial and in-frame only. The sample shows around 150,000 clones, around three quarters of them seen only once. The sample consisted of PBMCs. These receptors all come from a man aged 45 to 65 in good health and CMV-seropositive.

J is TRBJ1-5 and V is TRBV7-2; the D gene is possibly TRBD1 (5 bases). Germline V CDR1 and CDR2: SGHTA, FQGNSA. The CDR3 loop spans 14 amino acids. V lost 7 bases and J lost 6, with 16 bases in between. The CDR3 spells CASTLVGGGQPQHF. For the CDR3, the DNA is TGTGCCAGCACCCTCGTCGGGGGGGGTCAGCCCCAGCATTTT. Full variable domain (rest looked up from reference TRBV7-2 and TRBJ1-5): GAGVSQSPSNKVTEKGKDVELRCDPISGHTALYWYRQSLGQGLEFLIYFQGNSAPDKSGLPSDRFSAERTGGSVSTLTIQRTQQEDSAVYLCASTLVGGGQPQHFGDGTRLSIL.

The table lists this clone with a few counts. As DNA, the CDR3 is TGTGCCAGCAGTGCAGACACTTACTATGGCTACACCTTC. This translates into CASSADTYYGYTF. The V and J genes are TRBV6-1 and TRBJ1-2; D gene ambiguous. CDR3 size: 13 residues. Trimming removed 4 bases at V and 3 bases at J, with 9 bases between. CDR1 and CDR2 from the germline V gene are MNHNS and SASEGT.

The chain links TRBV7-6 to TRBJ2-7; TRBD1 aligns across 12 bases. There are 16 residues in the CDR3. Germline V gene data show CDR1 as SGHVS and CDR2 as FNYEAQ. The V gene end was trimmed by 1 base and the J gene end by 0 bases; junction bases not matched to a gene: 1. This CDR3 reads CASSLGGQGASYEQYF. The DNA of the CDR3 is TGTGCCAGCAGCTTAGGGGGACAGGGGGCCTCCTACGAGCAGTACTTC.

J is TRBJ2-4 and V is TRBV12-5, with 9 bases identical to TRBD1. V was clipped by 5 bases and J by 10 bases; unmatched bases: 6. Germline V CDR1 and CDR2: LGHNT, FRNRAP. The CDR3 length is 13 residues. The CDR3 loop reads CASGKGQGQIQYF. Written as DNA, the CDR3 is TGTGCTAGTGGTAAGGGACAGGGACAGATTCAGTACTTC.

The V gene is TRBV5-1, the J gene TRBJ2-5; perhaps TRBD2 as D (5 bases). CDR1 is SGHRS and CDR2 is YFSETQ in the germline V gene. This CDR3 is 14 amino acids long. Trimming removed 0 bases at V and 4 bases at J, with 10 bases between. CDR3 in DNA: TGCGCCAGCAGCTTGGGAGGGTGGGGAGAGACCCAGTACTTC. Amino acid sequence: CASSLGGWGETQYF.

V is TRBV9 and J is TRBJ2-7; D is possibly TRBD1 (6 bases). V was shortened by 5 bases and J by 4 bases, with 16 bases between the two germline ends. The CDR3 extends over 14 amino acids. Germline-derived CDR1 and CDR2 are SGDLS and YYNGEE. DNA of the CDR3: TGTGCCAGCAGTAGGACAGCCGCCTTTTACGAGCAGTACTTC. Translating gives CASSRTAAFYEQYF.

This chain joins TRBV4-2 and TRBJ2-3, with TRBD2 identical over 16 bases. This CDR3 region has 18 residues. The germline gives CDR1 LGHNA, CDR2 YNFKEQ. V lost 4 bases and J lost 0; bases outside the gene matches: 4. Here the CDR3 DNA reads TGTGCCAGCAGCCTCGGGACTAGCGGGGGGGGGAGCACAGATACGCAGTATTTT. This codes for CASSLGTSGGGSTDTQYF.

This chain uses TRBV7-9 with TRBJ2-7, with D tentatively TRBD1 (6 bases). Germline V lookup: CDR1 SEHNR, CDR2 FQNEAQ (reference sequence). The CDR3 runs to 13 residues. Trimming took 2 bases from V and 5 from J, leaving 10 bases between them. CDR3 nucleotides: TGTGCCAGCAGCTTATTAGGGGGAAACGAGCAGTACTTC. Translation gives CASSLLGGNEQYF.

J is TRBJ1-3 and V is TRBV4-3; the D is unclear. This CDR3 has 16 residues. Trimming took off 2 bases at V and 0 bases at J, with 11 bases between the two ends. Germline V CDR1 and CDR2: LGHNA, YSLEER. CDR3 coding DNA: TGCGCCAGCAGCCAATCCCCGGCAGGCTCTGGAAACACCATATATTTT. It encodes CASSQSPAGSGNTIYF.

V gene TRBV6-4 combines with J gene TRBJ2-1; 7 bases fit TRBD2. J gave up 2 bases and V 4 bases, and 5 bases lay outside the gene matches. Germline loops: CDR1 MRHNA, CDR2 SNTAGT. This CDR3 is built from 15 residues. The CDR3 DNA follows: TGTGCCAGCAGTGTGGAGGCGGGGGCCTACAATGAGCAGTTCTTC. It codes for CASSVEAGAYNEQFF.

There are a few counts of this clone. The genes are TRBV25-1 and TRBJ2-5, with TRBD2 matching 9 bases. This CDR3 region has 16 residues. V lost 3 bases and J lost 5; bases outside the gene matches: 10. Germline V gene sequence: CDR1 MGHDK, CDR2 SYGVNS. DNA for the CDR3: TGTGCCAGCAGTGAGGGGAGCGGGGGGTTTGGGGAGACCCAGTACTTC. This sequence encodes CASSEGSGGFGETQYF.

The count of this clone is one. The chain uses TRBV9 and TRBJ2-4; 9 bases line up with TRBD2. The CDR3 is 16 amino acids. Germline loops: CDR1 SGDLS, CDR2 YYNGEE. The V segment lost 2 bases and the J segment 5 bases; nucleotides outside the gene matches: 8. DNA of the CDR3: TGTGCCAGCAGCGTCACCCTTAGCGGGGGCGAAAACATTCAGTACTTC. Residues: CASSVTLSGGENIQYF.

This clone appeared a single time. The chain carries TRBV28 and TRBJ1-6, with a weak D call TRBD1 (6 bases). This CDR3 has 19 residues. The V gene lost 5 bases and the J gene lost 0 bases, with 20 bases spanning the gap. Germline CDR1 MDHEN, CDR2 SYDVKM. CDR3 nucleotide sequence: TGTGCCAGCAGTCCCGACACAGGGTTTAGAAGCTCCTATAATTCACCCCTCCACTTT. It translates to CASSPDTGFRSSYNSPLHF.

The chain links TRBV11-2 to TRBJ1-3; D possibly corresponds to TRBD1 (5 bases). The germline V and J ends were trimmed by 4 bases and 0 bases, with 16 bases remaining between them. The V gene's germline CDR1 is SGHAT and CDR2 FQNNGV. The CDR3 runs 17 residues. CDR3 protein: CASSWGGGANSGNTIYF. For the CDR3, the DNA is TGTGCCAGCAGCTGGGGGGGAGGGGCAAACTCTGGAAACACCATATATTTT.

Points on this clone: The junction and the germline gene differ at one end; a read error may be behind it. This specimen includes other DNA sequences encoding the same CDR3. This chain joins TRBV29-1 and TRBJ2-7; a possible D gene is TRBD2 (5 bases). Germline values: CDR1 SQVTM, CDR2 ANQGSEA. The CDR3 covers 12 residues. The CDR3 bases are TGCAGCGTTTTGGTAGGGAGCTACGGGCAGTACTTC. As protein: CSVLVGSYGQYF.

CDR3 nucleotides: TGTGCCAGCTTCTCCGGGACAGGGGGCTACGAGCAGTACTTC. As protein: CASFSGTGGYEQYF. The rearrangement links TRBV28 to TRBJ2-7; 11 nucleotides align to TRBD1. The length of the CDR3 is 14 residues. From germline, CDR1 is MDHEN and CDR2 SYDVKM. Trimming cost V 8 bases and J 3 bases; bases outside gene matches: 6.

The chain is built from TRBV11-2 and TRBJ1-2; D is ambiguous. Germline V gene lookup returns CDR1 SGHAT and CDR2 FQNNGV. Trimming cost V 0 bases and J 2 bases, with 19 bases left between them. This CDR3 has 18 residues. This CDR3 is CASSLDGFGADLNYGYTF. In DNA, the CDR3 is TGTGCCAGCAGCTTAGACGGGTTTGGTGCAGATTTAAACTATGGCTACACCTTC.

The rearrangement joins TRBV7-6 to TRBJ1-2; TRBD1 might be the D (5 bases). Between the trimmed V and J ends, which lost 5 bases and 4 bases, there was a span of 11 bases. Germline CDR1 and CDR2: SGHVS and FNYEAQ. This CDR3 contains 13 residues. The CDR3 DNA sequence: TGTGCCAGCAGCCCGGACATAGCCTATGGCTACACCTTC. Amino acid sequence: CASSPDIAYGYTF.

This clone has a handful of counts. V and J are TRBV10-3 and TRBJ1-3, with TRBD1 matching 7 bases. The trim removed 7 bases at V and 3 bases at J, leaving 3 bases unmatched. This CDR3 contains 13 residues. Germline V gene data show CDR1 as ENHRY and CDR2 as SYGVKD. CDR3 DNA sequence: TGTGCCATCAATAACAGGGGTGGAAACACCATATATTTT. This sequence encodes CAINNRGGNTIYF.

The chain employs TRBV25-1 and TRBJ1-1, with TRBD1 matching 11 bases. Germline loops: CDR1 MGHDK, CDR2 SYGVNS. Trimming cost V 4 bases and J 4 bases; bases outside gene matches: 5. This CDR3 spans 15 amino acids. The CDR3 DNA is TGTGCCAGCAGTGCGAGGACAGGGGGCGGCACTGAAGCTTTCTTT. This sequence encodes CASSARTGGGTEAFF.

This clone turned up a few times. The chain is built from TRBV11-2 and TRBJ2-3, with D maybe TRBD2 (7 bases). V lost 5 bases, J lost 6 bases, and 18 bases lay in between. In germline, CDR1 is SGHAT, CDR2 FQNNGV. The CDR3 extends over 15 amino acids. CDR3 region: CASSPYGGAEDTQYF. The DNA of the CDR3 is TGTGCCAGCAGCCCCTATGGGGGGGCAGAGGATACGCAGTATTTT.

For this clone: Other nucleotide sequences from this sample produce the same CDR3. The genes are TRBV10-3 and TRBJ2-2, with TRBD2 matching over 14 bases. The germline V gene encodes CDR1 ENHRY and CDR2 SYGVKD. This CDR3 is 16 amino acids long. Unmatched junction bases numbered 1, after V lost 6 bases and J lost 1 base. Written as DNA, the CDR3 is TGTGCCATCAGGACTAGCGGGGGGGGGAACACCGGGGAGCTGTTTTTT. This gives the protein CAIRTSGGGNTGELFF.

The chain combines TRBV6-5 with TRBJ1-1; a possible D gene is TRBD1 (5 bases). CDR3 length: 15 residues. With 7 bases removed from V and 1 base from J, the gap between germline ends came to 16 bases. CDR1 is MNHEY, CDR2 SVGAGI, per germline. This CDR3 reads CASIGARIRNTEAFF. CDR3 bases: TGTGCCAGCATAGGGGCTCGGATTCGGAACACTGAAGCTTTCTTT.

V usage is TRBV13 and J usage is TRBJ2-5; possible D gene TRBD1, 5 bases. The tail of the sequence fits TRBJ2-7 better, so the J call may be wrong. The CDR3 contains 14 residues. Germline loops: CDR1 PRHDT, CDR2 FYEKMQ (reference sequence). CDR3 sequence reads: CASSPRDSLYEQYF. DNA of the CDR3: TGTGCCAGCAGCCCCCGAGACAGTCTCTACGAGCAGTACTTC.

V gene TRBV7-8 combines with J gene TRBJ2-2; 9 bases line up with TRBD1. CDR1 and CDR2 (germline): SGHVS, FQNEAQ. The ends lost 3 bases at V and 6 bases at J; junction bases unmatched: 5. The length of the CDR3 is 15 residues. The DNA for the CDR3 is TGTGCCAGCAGCTTCGGGACAGGGAGCGCCGGGGAGCTGTTTTTT. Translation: CASSFGTGSAGELFF.

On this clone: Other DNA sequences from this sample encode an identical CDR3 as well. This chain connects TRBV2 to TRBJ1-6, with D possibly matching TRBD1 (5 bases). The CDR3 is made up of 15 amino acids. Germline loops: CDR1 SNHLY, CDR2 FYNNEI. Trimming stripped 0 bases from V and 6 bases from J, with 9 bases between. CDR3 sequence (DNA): TGTGCCAGCAGTGAAGCTCTAGGGGTTAATTCACCCCTCCACTTT. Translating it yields CASSEALGVNSPLHF.

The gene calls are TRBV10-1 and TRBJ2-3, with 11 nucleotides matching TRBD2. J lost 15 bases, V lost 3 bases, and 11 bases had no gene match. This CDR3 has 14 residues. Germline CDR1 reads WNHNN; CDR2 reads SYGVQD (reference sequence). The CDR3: CASSEVNSGGGDYF. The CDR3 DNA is TGCGCCAGCAGTGAAGTCAATAGCGGGGGGGGAGACTATTTT.

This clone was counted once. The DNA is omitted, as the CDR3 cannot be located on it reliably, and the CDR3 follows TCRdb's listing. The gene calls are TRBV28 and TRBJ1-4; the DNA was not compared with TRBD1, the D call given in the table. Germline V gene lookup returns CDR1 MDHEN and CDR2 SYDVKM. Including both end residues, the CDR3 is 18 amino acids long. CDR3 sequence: CASSSSWAGETTNEKLFF.

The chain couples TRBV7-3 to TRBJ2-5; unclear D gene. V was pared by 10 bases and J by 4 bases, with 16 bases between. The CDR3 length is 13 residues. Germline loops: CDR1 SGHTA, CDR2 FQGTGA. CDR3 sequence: CATSRSSRETQYF. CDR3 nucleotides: TGTGCCACTTCAAGGAGCTCCCGAGAGACCCAGTACTTC. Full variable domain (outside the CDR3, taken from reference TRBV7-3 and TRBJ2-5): GAGVSQTPSNKVTEKGKYVELRCDPISGHTALYWYRQSLGQGPEFLIYFQGTGAADDSGLPNDRFFAVRPEGSVSTLKIQRTERGDSAVYLCATSRSSRETQYFGPGTRLLVL.

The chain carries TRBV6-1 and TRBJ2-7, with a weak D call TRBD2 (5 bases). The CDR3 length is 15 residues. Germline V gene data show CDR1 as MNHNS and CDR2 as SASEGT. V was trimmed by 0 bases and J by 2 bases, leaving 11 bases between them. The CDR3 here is CASSEARVDTYEQYF. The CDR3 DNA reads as TGTGCCAGCAGTGAAGCGAGGGTGGATACCTACGAGCAGTACTTC.

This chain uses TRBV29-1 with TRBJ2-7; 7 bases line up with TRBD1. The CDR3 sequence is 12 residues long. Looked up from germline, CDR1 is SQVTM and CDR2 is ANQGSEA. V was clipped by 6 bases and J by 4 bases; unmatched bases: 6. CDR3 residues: CSVGTVLYEQYF. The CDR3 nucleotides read TGCAGCGTCGGGACAGTGTTATACGAGCAGTACTTC.